This TCR beta chain originates from a study of blood T cell repertoires in COVID-19. V trimming: 7 bases; J trimming: 8 bases; junction bases outside the gene matches: 6. CDR3 length: 13 residues. Profiled with immunoSEQ multiplex PCR; TCRdb holds only in-frame clones, not every one. The table records 300,000 or so clones, 90% of them present only once. The TCR was taken from a woman aged 25 to 39 who had recovered from COVID-19. The chain recombines TRBV12-3 or TRBV12-4 with TRBJ2-1; 9 positions match TRBD2. The sequencing sample was made of PBMCs or T cells enriched from blood (not recorded which). This CDR3 reads CASTLAGVDEQFF. The DNA for the CDR3 is TGTGCCAGCACCTTAGCGGGAGTGGATGAGCAGTTCTTC.